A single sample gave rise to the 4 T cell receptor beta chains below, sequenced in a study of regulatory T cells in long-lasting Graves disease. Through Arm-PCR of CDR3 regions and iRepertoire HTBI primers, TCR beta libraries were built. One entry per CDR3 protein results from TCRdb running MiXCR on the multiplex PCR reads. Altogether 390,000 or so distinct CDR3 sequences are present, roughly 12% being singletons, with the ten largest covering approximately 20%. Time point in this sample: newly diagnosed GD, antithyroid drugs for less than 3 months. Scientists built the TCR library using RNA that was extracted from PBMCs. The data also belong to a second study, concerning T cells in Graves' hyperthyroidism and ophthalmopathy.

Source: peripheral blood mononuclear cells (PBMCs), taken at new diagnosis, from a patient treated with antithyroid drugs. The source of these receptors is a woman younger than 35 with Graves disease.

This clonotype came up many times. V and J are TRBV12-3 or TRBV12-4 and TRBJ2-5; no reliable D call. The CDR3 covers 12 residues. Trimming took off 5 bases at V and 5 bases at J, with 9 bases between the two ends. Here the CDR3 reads CASSGPAETQYF. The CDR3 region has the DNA TGTGCCAGCAGTGGGCCGGCGGAGACCCAGTACTTC.

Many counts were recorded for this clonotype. CDR3 amino acids: CSAWTGTTRANEQFF. CDR3 nucleotide sequence: TGCAGTGCTTGGACCGGGACTACGAGGGCCAATGAGCAGTTCTTC. The chain employs TRBV20-1 and TRBJ2-1, with 7 bases matching TRBD2. Germline values: CDR1 DFQATT, CDR2 SNEGSKA (reference sequence). V shed 5 bases and J 6 bases; nucleotides not matched to a gene: 13. This CDR3 has 15 residues.

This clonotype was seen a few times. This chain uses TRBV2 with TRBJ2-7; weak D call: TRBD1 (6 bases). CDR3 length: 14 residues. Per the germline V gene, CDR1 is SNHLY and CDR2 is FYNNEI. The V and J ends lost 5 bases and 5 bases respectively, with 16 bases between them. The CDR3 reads CASSRLTGTHEQYV. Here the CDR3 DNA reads TGTGCCAGCAGTCGACTCACAGGGACCCACGAGCAGTACGTC.

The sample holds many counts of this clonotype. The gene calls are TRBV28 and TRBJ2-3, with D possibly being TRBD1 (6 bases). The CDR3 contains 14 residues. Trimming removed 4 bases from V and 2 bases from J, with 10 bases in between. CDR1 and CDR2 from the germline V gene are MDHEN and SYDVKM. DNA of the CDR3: TGTGCCAGCAGTTCTGACAGGACCACAGATACGCAGTATTTT. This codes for CASSSDRTTDTQYF.